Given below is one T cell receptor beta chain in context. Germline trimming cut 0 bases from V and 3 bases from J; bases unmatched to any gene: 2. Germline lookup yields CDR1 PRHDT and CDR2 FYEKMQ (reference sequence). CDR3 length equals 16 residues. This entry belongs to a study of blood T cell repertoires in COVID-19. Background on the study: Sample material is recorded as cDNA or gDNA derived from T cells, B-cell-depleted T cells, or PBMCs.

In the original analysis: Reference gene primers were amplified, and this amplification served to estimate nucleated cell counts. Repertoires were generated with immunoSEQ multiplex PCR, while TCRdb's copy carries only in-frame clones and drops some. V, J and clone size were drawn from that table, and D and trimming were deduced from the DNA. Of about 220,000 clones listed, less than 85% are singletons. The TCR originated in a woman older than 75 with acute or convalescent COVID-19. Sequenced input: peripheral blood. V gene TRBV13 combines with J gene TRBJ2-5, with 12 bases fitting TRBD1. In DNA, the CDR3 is TGTGCCAGCAGCTTAGGGGGACAGGGGGCCGAAGAGACCCAGTACTTC. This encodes CASSLGGQGAEETQYF.